The subject of this entry is one T cell receptor beta chain. The data were obtained in a study of identical twins. Germline CDR1 SGHDN, CDR2 FVKESK. This CDR3 contains 15 residues. V gave up 1 base and J gave up 3 bases, with 10 bases separating them. Unique molecular identifiers were present on cDNA, and template switching added a universal primer site. One entry per CDR3 protein results from TCRdb running MiXCR on the 5' RACE reads. The sample yields approximately 230,000 distinct CDR3 sequences, approximately 7.1% seen once. These data are also associated with another study on T cells expressing NK-cell markers. That work states: Of eight sequenced donors, seven were HCMV-seropositive and one HCMV-seronegative.

The chain links TRBV14 to TRBJ2-1, with no clear D. The material sequenced was CD8+ T cells sorted from blood. The receptor comes from a woman between 18 and 29 years old in good health. The CDR3 sequence is CASSQVEVLYNEQFF. The CDR3, as DNA: TGTGCCAGCAGCCAAGTCGAGGTACTCTACAATGAGCAGTTCTTC.